These 8 T cell receptor beta chains were sequenced from one sample in a study of identical twins. TCRdb recomputed calls from the 5' RACE reads with MiXCR, one row per CDR3 protein. The table lists around 570,000 distinct CDR3 sequences, roughly 9.9% of them singletons. These data were also reused for a study on yellow fever vaccine responses in identical twins.

Sequencing was carried out using PBMCs. The receptors stem from a young woman in good health.

This clonotype was seen ten or more times. V usage is TRBV6-1 and J usage is TRBJ1-2; no definite D call. Germline V gene sequence: CDR1 MNHNS, CDR2 SASEGT. The CDR3 has 14 residues. V lost 8 bases and J lost 8, with 21 bases in between. The CDR3 region is CASVREWTAGGYTF. In DNA, the CDR3 is TGTGCCAGCGTGAGGGAGTGGACGGCGGGAGGCTACACCTTC.

There are many counts of this clonotype. The chain carries TRBV6-2 or TRBV6-3 and TRBJ2-1, with D perhaps matching TRBD2 (5 bases). Germline V gene sequence: CDR1 MNHEY, CDR2 SVGEGT. Trimming took 3 bases from V and 10 from J, leaving 22 bases between them. The CDR3 contains 16 residues. Here the CDR3 reads CASSYLLGPRSGEQFF. The CDR3 nucleotides read TGTGCCAGCAGTTATCTCTTAGGGCCCCGATCGGGAGAGCAGTTCTTC.

This clonotype was seen ten or more times. The V and J genes are TRBV20-1 and TRBJ2-7; 8 nucleotides align to TRBD1. The CDR3 totals 15 residues. J was trimmed by 2 bases and V by 1 base; bases with no gene match: 7. Per the germline V gene, CDR1 is DFQATT and CDR2 is SNEGSKA (reference sequence). The CDR3, as DNA: TGCAGTGCTAGAGTAGGGACAGGAAAAACCTACGAGCAGTACTTC. Translated, it gives CSARVGTGKTYEQYF.

This clonotype was picked up many times. The J gene is TRBJ1-4, the V gene TRBV9; TRBD1 agrees at 8 bases. Germline CDR1 SGDLS, CDR2 YYNGEE. V lost 4 bases and J lost 8; bases outside the gene matches: 10. The CDR3 runs to 15 residues. DNA for the CDR3: TGTGCCAGCAGCCCCTCGTCCGGACAGGGCGAAAAACTGTTTTTT. Translation: CASSPSSGQGEKLFF. Filled out from reference TRBV9 and TRBJ1-4, the complete variable domain reads DSGVTQTPKHLITATGQRVTLRCSPRSGDLSVYWYQQSLDQGLQFLIQYYNGEERAKGNILERFSAQQFPDLHSELNLSSLELGDSALYFCASSPSSGQGEKLFFGSGTQLSVL.

The gene calls are TRBV4-3 and TRBJ2-7, with D possibly being TRBD1 or TRBD2 (6 bases each). With 0 bases removed from V and 2 bases from J, the gap between germline ends came to 17 bases. The CDR3 spans 17 residues. Germline CDR1 reads LGHNA; CDR2 reads YSLEER. CDR3 in amino acids: CASSQDGLGGGTYEQYF. In DNA, the CDR3 is TGCGCCAGCAGCCAAGATGGCCTGGGGGGCGGCACCTACGAGCAGTACTTC.

V usage is TRBV28 and J usage is TRBJ2-5, with D perhaps matching TRBD1 (7 bases). Germline V gene data show CDR1 as MDHEN and CDR2 as SYDVKM. This CDR3 is 16 amino acids long. V lost 1 base and J lost 4, with 16 bases in between. This CDR3 reads CASSLSETGRRETQYF. The CDR3 bases are TGTGCCAGCAGTTTATCTGAGACAGGGAGGAGAGAGACCCAGTACTTC.

This clonotype was found a few times. The chain combines TRBV5-4 with TRBJ2-7; D tentatively fits TRBD1 or TRBD2 (5 bases each). Trimming pared 4 bases from V and 6 bases from J, leaving 14 bases between. The CDR3 loop spans 13 amino acids. Per the germline V gene, CDR1 is SGHNT and CDR2 is YYREEE (reference sequence). The CDR3 sequence is CASSRGGYGEQYF. In DNA, the CDR3 is TGTGCCAGCAGCCGGGGCGGGTACGGCGAGCAGTACTTC.

This clonotype turned up a few times. The chain joins TRBV5-4 to TRBJ2-7; D gene unclear. Germline assignment: CDR1 SGHNT and CDR2 YYREEE (reference sequence). V was cut by 0 bases and J by 4 bases, with 11 bases left in between. The CDR3 is 14 amino acids. The CDR3 sequence is CASSLGLTPYEQYF. As DNA, the CDR3 is TGTGCCAGCAGCTTGGGACTTACCCCGTACGAGCAGTACTTC.